The 31 T cell receptor beta chains below come from one sample, sequenced in a study of shared clonotypes between healthy human individuals. TCRdb keeps only in-frame clones here, not all; method: immunoSEQ multiplex PCR. The sample holds roughly 1,500,000 clones, 97% to 99% seen once. The sequencing sample was made of naive CD4+ T cells sorted from blood. The subset is: CD45RA+ positively selected. Every receptor here comes from a young man in good health.

V and J are TRBV11-2 and TRBJ2-5; D uncertain. Germline V gene lookup returns CDR1 SGHAT and CDR2 FQNNGV. The CDR3 is made up of 13 amino acids. Trimming shortened V by 3 bases and J by 5 bases, and 10 bases separated the two germline ends. The CDR3 region is CASSFDTRETQYF. CDR3 DNA sequence: TGTGCCAGCAGCTTTGATACTCGGGAGACCCAGTACTTC.

The genes are TRBV14 and TRBJ2-5; D uncertain. CDR3 length equals 13 residues. Germline CDR1 and CDR2: SGHDN and FVKESK. The V end was cut by 0 bases, the J end by 5 bases, with 7 bases between. The CDR3 is CASSQDPSETQYF. The CDR3 nucleotides are TGTGCCAGCAGCCAAGATCCGTCGGAGACCCAGTACTTC.

This chain connects TRBV19 to TRBJ1-3; D gene uncertain. The germline V gene has CDR1 LNHDA and CDR2 SQIVND (reference sequence). The length of the CDR3 is 16 residues. The V gene lost 5 bases and the J gene lost 4 bases, with 18 bases spanning the gap. The CDR3 DNA reads TGTGCCAGTAGTTTCCAGTTGGTGGCTGCCGGAAACACCATATATTTT. Protein product: CASSFQLVAAGNTIYF.

This CDR3 is CASSSPQGASYNEQFF. CDR3 DNA: TGTGCCAGCAGCTCTCCCCAGGGGGCGTCCTACAATGAGCAGTTCTTC. The chain joins TRBV5-4 to TRBJ2-1; TRBD1 matches at 8 bases. CDR3 length: 16 amino acids. Per the germline V gene, CDR1 is SGHNT and CDR2 is YYREEE (reference sequence). V was pared by 3 bases and J by 1 base, with 6 bases of the junction left unmatched.

CDR3 DNA sequence: TGCGCCAGCAGCTCCGGGACAGATATATACAATGAGCAGTTCTTC. Translating it yields CASSSGTDIYNEQFF. The J gene is TRBJ2-1, the V gene TRBV5-1, with 7 bases lining up with TRBD1. Germline trimming cut 3 bases from V and 4 bases from J; bases unmatched to any gene: 7. CDR1 is SGHRS, CDR2 YFSETQ, per germline. The CDR3 contains 15 residues.

The V and J genes are TRBV5-4 and TRBJ1-1; D is perhaps TRBD1 (5 bases). The CDR3 contains 13 residues. Germline CDR1 SGHNT, CDR2 YYREEE (reference sequence). The V gene lost 3 bases and the J gene lost 7 bases, with 13 bases spanning the gap. The CDR3, as DNA: TGTGCCAGCAGCTCGGCCGGGACCCGTGAAGCTTTCTTT. Its protein is CASSSAGTREAFF.

This chain joins TRBV4-3 and TRBJ1-2; D is possibly TRBD1 (6 bases). Trimming left V 0 bases short and J 7 bases short, with 12 bases between. Germline V gene lookup returns CDR1 LGHNA and CDR2 YSLEER. The CDR3 covers 14 residues. The CDR3 is CASSQDTGGGGYTF. The CDR3 nucleotides are TGCGCCAGCAGCCAAGATACCGGGGGCGGTGGCTACACCTTC.

This chain joins TRBV18 and TRBJ2-3; 10 bases line up with TRBD2. The CDR3 totals 16 residues. The V segment lost 3 bases and the J segment 3 bases; nucleotides outside the gene matches: 6. Germline V CDR1 and CDR2: KGHSH, LQKENI. CDR3 in DNA: TGTGCCAGCTCACCTAAAGCGGGAGGGCCTACAGATACGCAGTATTTT. Protein sequence: CASSPKAGGPTDTQYF.

Remarks on this clone: The sample carries other DNA sequences with the same CDR3. The V and J genes are TRBV28 and TRBJ1-2, with D tentatively TRBD1 (6 bases). This CDR3 spans 12 amino acids. Trimming left V 5 bases short and J 5 bases short, with 9 bases between. Germline V gene data show CDR1 as MDHEN and CDR2 as SYDVKM. CDR3 in DNA: TGTGCCAGCAGTCCGACAGGTTATGGCTACACCTTC. The encoded protein is CASSPTGYGYTF.

V is TRBV6-1 and J is TRBJ2-1; weak D call: TRBD1 (5 bases). Trimming left V 0 bases short and J 5 bases short, with 11 bases between. Germline lookup yields CDR1 MNHNS and CDR2 SASEGT. The CDR3 runs 15 residues. CDR3 in DNA: TGTGCCAGCAGTGAAGCATGGGCAGGGAACAATGAGCAGTTCTTC. It encodes CASSEAWAGNNEQFF.

This chain joins TRBV5-4 and TRBJ2-3; D possibly corresponds to TRBD2 (5 bases). This CDR3 comprises 15 residues. The V gene's germline CDR1 is SGHNT and CDR2 YYREEE (reference sequence). Trimming removed 4 bases from V and 0 bases from J, with 12 bases in between. Written as DNA, the CDR3 is TGTGCCAGCAGCCCCGGGATAGCGAGCACAGATACGCAGTATTTT. Encoded protein: CASSPGIASTDTQYF.

The chain uses TRBV9 and TRBJ2-1, with TRBD2 matching over 7 bases. The CDR3 covers 16 residues. The trim removed 4 bases at V and 0 bases at J, leaving 7 bases unmatched. Germline values: CDR1 SGDLS, CDR2 YYNGEE. The CDR3 loop reads CASSPNRGDSYNEQFF. CDR3 sequence (DNA): TGTGCCAGCAGCCCAAATCGGGGGGACTCCTACAATGAGCAGTTCTTC.

In its sample, this clone was seen once. V gene TRBV5-3 combines with J gene TRBJ1-4; 7 bases fit TRBD1. TRBV5-3 is treated as an ORF (open reading frame) with a function not yet certain. J gave up 5 bases and V 3 bases, and 16 bases lay outside the gene matches. CDR3 length: 18 residues. The CDR3 reads CARSSRRGDRDVNEKLFF. The CDR3 nucleotides read TGTGCCAGAAGCTCCCGTCGGGGTGACAGGGACGTAAATGAAAAACTGTTTTTT.

V is TRBV5-1 and J is TRBJ2-5; TRBD1 agrees at 8 bases. Germline assignment: CDR1 SGHRS and CDR2 YFSETQ. The CDR3 sequence is 14 residues long. The V segment lost 2 bases and the J segment 5 bases; nucleotides outside the gene matches: 5. CDR3 sequence reads: CASSFVGQVETQYF. The CDR3 region has the DNA TGCGCCAGCAGCTTCGTGGGACAGGTGGAGACCCAGTACTTC. Complete variable domain (other parts from reference TRBV5-1 and TRBJ2-5): KAGVTQTPRYLIKTRGQQVTLSCSPISGHRSVSWYQQTPGQGLQFLFEYFSETQRNKGNFPGRFSGRQFSNSRSEMNVSTLELGDSALYLCASSFVGQVETQYFGPGTRLLVL.

V usage is TRBV28 and J usage is TRBJ1-4, with a tentative D call TRBD1 (6 bases). The CDR3 length is 15 residues. Germline loops: CDR1 MDHEN, CDR2 SYDVKM. With 4 bases removed from V and 2 bases from J, the gap between germline ends came to 11 bases. CDR3 sequence: CASSSNRATNEKLFF. The CDR3, as DNA: TGTGCCAGCAGTTCAAACAGGGCTACTAATGAAAAACTGTTTTTT.

The V and J genes are TRBV7-9 and TRBJ2-4; either TRBD1 or TRBD2 may fit D (5 bases each). The CDR3 contains 14 residues. CDR1 is SEHNR, CDR2 FQNEAQ, per germline (reference sequence). Trimming removed 2 bases at V and 6 bases at J, with 11 bases between. CDR3 sequence: CASSLNAGRNIQYF. DNA of the CDR3: TGTGCCAGCAGCTTAAATGCAGGGAGAAACATTCAGTACTTC.

The chain joins TRBV18 to TRBJ2-5; D is unclear. From germline, CDR1 is KGHSH and CDR2 LQKENI. This CDR3 contains 13 residues. The V and J ends lost 0 bases and 4 bases respectively, with 6 bases between them. CDR3 nucleotide sequence: TGTGCCAGCTCACCACCGACTGGAGAGACCCAGTACTTC. Its translation: CASSPPTGETQYF.

The rearrangement joins TRBV5-1 to TRBJ2-2; 7 bases are a match to TRBD1. This CDR3 spans 15 amino acids. From germline, CDR1 is SGHRS and CDR2 YFSETQ. V lost 2 bases and J lost 0; bases outside the gene matches: 1. As DNA, the CDR3 is TGCGCCAGCAGCTTTACAGGGGCGAACACCGGGGAGCTGTTTTTT. Translated, it gives CASSFTGANTGELFF.

The chain couples TRBV9 to TRBJ1-1; a weak D match, TRBD1 (6 bases). Germline V CDR1 and CDR2: SGDLS, YYNGEE. The V end lost 0 bases, the J end lost 0 bases, and 12 bases lay between the germline ends. The CDR3 extends over 16 amino acids. The CDR3 region is CASSVVTGDMNTEAFF. The CDR3 DNA sequence: TGTGCCAGCAGCGTAGTGACAGGTGATATGAACACTGAAGCTTTCTTT. Looking up the rest from reference TRBV9 and TRBJ1-1 gives the full variable domain: DSGVTQTPKHLITATGQRVTLRCSPRSGDLSVYWYQQSLDQGLQFLIQYYNGEERAKGNILERFSAQQFPDLHSELNLSSLELGDSALYFCASSVVTGDMNTEAFFGQGTRLTVV.

This clone was detected only once. Other nucleotide sequences from this sample produce the same CDR3. The V and J genes are TRBV19 and TRBJ1-5; the D gene is possibly TRBD1 (5 bases). Germline lookup yields CDR1 LNHDA and CDR2 SQIVND (reference sequence). V dropped 1 base and J dropped 4 bases, with 8 bases sitting between them. This CDR3 spans 14 amino acids. The CDR3 is CASSIGGANQPQHF. The CDR3 DNA reads TGTGCCAGTAGTATAGGGGGCGCGAATCAGCCCCAGCATTTT.

The chain links TRBV14 to TRBJ2-5, with a tentative D call TRBD2 (6 bases). V was clipped by 3 bases and J by 2 bases, with 16 bases between them. The CDR3 loop spans 16 amino acids. Germline-derived CDR1 and CDR2 are SGHDN and FVKESK. CDR3 bases: TGTGCCAGCAGCCAGTACGGAATAGCGGCTCAAGAGACCCAGTACTTC. Translated, it gives CASSQYGIAAQETQYF.

This chain connects TRBV29-1 to TRBJ2-7; a weak D match, TRBD1 (6 bases). The CDR3 runs 14 residues. Trimming pared 7 bases from V and 4 bases from J, leaving 20 bases between. The V gene's germline CDR1 is SQVTM and CDR2 ANQGSEA. The CDR3 coding sequence is TGCAGCGCGGCAAGAGGACAGCAAAATTACGAGCAGTACTTC. Protein sequence: CSAARGQQNYEQYF.

The V and J genes are TRBV28 and TRBJ2-7, with D perhaps being TRBD1 or TRBD2 (7 bases each). This CDR3 is built from 14 residues. V shed 11 bases and J shed 0 bases, with 17 bases lying between them. Germline CDR1 reads MDHEN; CDR2 reads SYDVKM. As DNA, the CDR3 is TGTGCCGGTCAGGGGGGGATCGGCTCCTACGAGCAGTACTTC. It encodes CAGQGGIGSYEQYF.

This sequence joins TRBV28 and TRBJ2-7, with unresolved D. Germline loops: CDR1 MDHEN, CDR2 SYDVKM. The CDR3 sequence is 11 residues long. Trimming shortened V by 2 bases and J by 5 bases, and 4 bases separated the two germline ends. CDR3 bases: TGTGCCAGCAGTTTAGACCACGAGCAGTACTTC. Protein sequence: CASSLDHEQYF.

This clone was picked up one time. This sequence joins TRBV5-1 and TRBJ2-3; 10 bases match TRBD2. The CDR3 is made up of 18 amino acids. The trim removed 0 bases at V and 2 bases at J, leaving 9 bases unmatched. Germline V CDR1 and CDR2: SGHRS, YFSETQ. The CDR3 is CASSLVRASGRATDTQYF. CDR3 coding DNA: TGCGCCAGCAGCTTGGTGCGCGCTAGCGGGAGAGCCACAGATACGCAGTATTTT.

This clone was counted once. The rearrangement links TRBV20-1 to TRBJ2-1, with D perhaps assigned TRBD1 or TRBD2 (5 bases each). Germline V gene sequence: CDR1 DFQATT, CDR2 SNEGSKA (reference sequence). The CDR3 length is 11 residues. V lost 3 bases and J lost 15, with 15 bases in between. DNA for the CDR3: TGCAGTGCTAGCGGGTTCCGGGGCACGTTCTTC. Translating it yields CSASGFRGTFF.

CDR3 nucleotides: TGTGCCAGCAGCTTAGCTCAGGGCACGAACACCGGGGAGCTGTTTTTT. This codes for CASSLAQGTNTGELFF. This chain connects TRBV7-9 to TRBJ2-2; D is possibly TRBD1 (5 bases). V dropped 0 bases and J dropped 0 bases, with 8 bases sitting between them. The germline CDR1 and CDR2 sequences are SEHNR and FQNEAQ (reference sequence). This CDR3 is built from 16 residues.

The CDR3 reads CASSPTGDNEKLFF. DNA of the CDR3: TGCGCCAGCAGCCCGACAGGGGACAATGAAAAACTGTTTTTT. The J gene is TRBJ1-4, the V gene TRBV5-1; 8 nucleotides agree with TRBD1. The germline V gene has CDR1 SGHRS and CDR2 YFSETQ. The CDR3 covers 14 residues. V was pared by 4 bases and J by 5 bases, with 4 bases of the junction left unmatched.

The J gene is TRBJ2-5, the V gene TRBV18; a weak D match, TRBD2 (6 bases). CDR1 is KGHSH and CDR2 is LQKENI in the germline V gene. This CDR3 contains 16 residues. V was clipped by 2 bases and J by 5 bases, with 18 bases between them. CDR3 in amino acids: CASSPMVIGSGETQYF. Here the CDR3 DNA reads TGTGCCAGCTCACCAATGGTGATCGGGAGTGGGGAGACCCAGTACTTC.

This chain's CDR3 is CASSESQASGRASEQYF. The CDR3 DNA reads as TGCGCCAGCAGTGAGTCTCAGGCTAGCGGGAGGGCCAGTGAGCAGTACTTC. The chain uses TRBV10-1 and TRBJ2-7; 12 bases map to TRBD2. J lost 7 bases, V lost 0 bases, and 10 bases had no gene match. Germline V gene data show CDR1 as WNHNN and CDR2 as SYGVQD (reference sequence). This CDR3 spans 17 amino acids.

This rearrangement joins TRBV2 to TRBJ2-1; 9 bases match TRBD2. Germline CDR1 and CDR2: SNHLY and FYNNEI. The V segment lost 7 bases and the J segment 10 bases; nucleotides outside the gene matches: 8. The CDR3 length is 13 residues. CDR3 DNA sequence: TGTGCCAGCACCCCCGTGACTAGCGGCGAGCAGTTCTTC. Amino acid sequence: CASTPVTSGEQFF.